This T cell receptor beta chain was captured in a study of cytomegalovirus exposure and HLA in healthy donors. Regarding the study as a whole: Later analysis suggested most CMV-associated TCR beta chains were HLA-restricted.

The CDR3 has 14 amino acids. Trimming cost V 4 bases and J 5 bases, with 15 bases left between them. Germline CDR1 is SGHRS and CDR2 is YFSETQ. The study ran its PCR with 60 Vbeta and 13 Jbeta primers. Here immunoSEQ multiplex PCR was the method, and the copy in TCRdb shows in-frame clones only, minus some. The table records 90,000 to 110,000 clones, around three quarters of them present only once. With respect to this clone: Antigen: not known.

This sequence joins TRBV5-1 and TRBJ1-1; weak D call: TRBD1 (6 bases). This clonotype was sampled from a woman aged 45-65 years in good health and CMV-seropositive. Specimen: PBMCs. Here the CDR3 reads CASSPWGGGTEAFF. CDR3 nucleotides: TGCGCCAGCAGCCCCTGGGGGGGCGGGACTGAAGCTTTCTTT.